Below are 10 T cell receptor beta chains sequenced from a single sample in a study of blood T cell repertoires in COVID-19. Sequencing was performed with immunoSEQ multiplex PCR; in TCRdb, only in-frame clones are kept and a portion is missing. Here the sample spans some 250,000 clones, around 86% being singletons. The sample was peripheral blood. Receptor source: a woman in her 30s who had recovered from COVID-19.

V is TRBV7-3 and J is TRBJ2-7, with D maybe TRBD2 (5 bases). Germline CDR1 is SGHTA and CDR2 is FQGTGA. The V end lost 2 bases, the J end lost 2 bases, and 13 bases lay between the germline ends. This CDR3 is 15 amino acids long. CDR3 residues: CASSLSPGFTYEQYF. The CDR3 DNA reads as TGTGCCAGCAGCTTATCTCCGGGGTTCACCTACGAGCAGTACTTC.

To note about this clone: The limits of the CDR3 on the DNA are not certain, so only TCRdb's listed CDR3 is given. The chain recombines TRBV11-3 with TRBJ2-5; the D call of TRBD1 is as the table states it, not checked on the DNA. The CDR3 totals 14 residues, both ends included. The germline V gene has CDR1 SGHNT and CDR2 YENEEA. CDR3 loop: CASSFGQGQETQYF.

On this clone: At one boundary the junction diverges from the germline segment, which might be a read error. This sequence joins TRBV5-1 and TRBJ2-5; 11 bases agree with TRBD2. CDR1 SGHRS and CDR2 YFSETQ come from the germline V gene. CDR3 size: 14 residues. This CDR3 is CARSLAGGEETQYF. CDR3 coding DNA: TGCGCCCGCAGCTTAGCGGGGGGGGAAGAGACCCAGTACTTC. Using reference TRBV5-1 and TRBJ2-5 for the parts outside the CDR3, the full variable domain is KAGVTQTPRYLIKTRGQQVTLSCSPISGHRSVSWYQQTPGQGLQFLFEYFSETQRNKGNFPGRFSGRQFSNSRSEMNVSTLELGDSALYLCARSLAGGEETQYFGPGTRLLVL.

The chain joins TRBV5-6 to TRBJ1-2; tentatively, D is TRBD1 (6 bases). The length of the CDR3 is 17 residues. Germline CDR1 reads SGHDT; CDR2 reads YYEEEE. V lost 4 bases, J lost 3 bases, and 22 bases lay in between. The CDR3 sequence: CASSATAGTLEDYGYTF. The CDR3 region has the DNA TGTGCCAGCAGCGCTACTGCCGGGACACTCGAAGACTATGGCTACACCTTC.

The chain has TRBV19 and TRBJ1-1; 11 nucleotides line up with TRBD1. CDR1 and CDR2 from the germline V gene are LNHDA and SQIVND (reference sequence). This CDR3 is built from 16 residues. Losses at the gene ends were 5 bases for V and 4 bases for J; bases not matched to a gene: 9. The CDR3 protein is CASSRSPGQGGTEAFF. In DNA, the CDR3 is TGTGCCAGTAGTCGTTCACCGGGACAGGGGGGCACTGAAGCTTTCTTT.

This rearrangement joins TRBV19 to TRBJ2-1; 10 bases are a match to TRBD1. The CDR3 loop spans 13 amino acids. The germline CDR1 and CDR2 sequences are LNHDA and SQIVND (reference sequence). Trimming took 9 bases from V and 4 from J; bases not matched to a gene: 3. The CDR3 sequence: CASRTGGYNEQFF. The CDR3, as DNA: TGTGCCAGCCGGACAGGGGGATACAATGAGCAGTTCTTC.

The gene calls are TRBV29-1 and TRBJ2-5; D remains unclear. Trimming stripped 1 base from V and 1 base from J, with 7 bases between. The germline CDR1 and CDR2 sequences are SQVTM and ANQGSEA. The length of the CDR3 is 13 residues. Here the CDR3 reads CSVEGLVQETQYF. The CDR3 DNA reads TGCAGCGTTGAAGGGCTTGTCCAAGAGACCCAGTACTTC.

The chain joins TRBV29-1 to TRBJ2-2; weak D call: TRBD2 (7 bases). V gave up 3 bases and J gave up 4 bases, with 12 bases separating them. Germline values: CDR1 SQVTM, CDR2 ANQGSEA. CDR3 length: 14 residues. The DNA for the CDR3 is TGCAGCGTTGACGCGGGGGCGGGCACCGGGGAGCTGTTTTTT. It specifies CSVDAGAGTGELFF.

The genes are TRBV6-5 and TRBJ2-7; D may be TRBD1 (6 bases). The CDR3 runs to 14 residues. Germline V gene lookup returns CDR1 MNHEY and CDR2 SVGAGI. Trimming pared 6 bases from V and 3 bases from J, leaving 15 bases between. Written as DNA, the CDR3 is TGTGCCAGCAGGAAAACAGGGACCCTCTACGAGCAGTACTTC. Its protein is CASRKTGTLYEQYF.

This sequence joins TRBV5-1 and TRBJ1-1; D unresolved. CDR1 SGHRS and CDR2 YFSETQ come from the germline V gene. The length of the CDR3 is 13 residues. The germline V and J ends were trimmed by 4 bases and 4 bases, with 11 bases remaining between them. The CDR3 loop reads CASSLVRTTEAFF. In nucleotides, the CDR3 is TGCGCCAGCAGCCTAGTCCGTACCACTGAAGCTTTCTTT.